This T cell receptor (beta chain) was captured in a study of regulatory T cells in long-lasting Graves disease. Researchers made TCR beta libraries by using iRepertoire HTBI primers and running Arm-PCR on CDR3 regions. TCRdb re-analysed the multiplex PCR reads in MiXCR, keeping a single row per CDR3 protein. The table has fewer than 650,000 distinct CDR3 sequences, about 16% seen once. Time point specified: newly diagnosed GD, antithyroid drugs for less than 3 months. Preparation of the TCR library used RNA extracted from PBMCs. The CDR3 totals 15 residues. Trimming removed 2 bases from V and 7 bases from J; junction bases left unmatched: 4. Germline loops: CDR1 SEHNR, CDR2 FQNEAQ (reference sequence). This clonotype was seen at least ten times. These data were also reused for a study on T cells in Graves' hyperthyroidism and ophthalmopathy. According to that study: The definition of stable Graves' hyperthyroidism was no ophthalmopathy progression within 18 months.

The source was peripheral blood mononuclear cells (PBMCs), collected at new diagnosis, from a patient treated with antithyroid drugs. The chain employs TRBV7-9 and TRBJ2-1; 11 nucleotides align to TRBD2. The TCR was taken from a man aged 18 to 35 with Graves disease. The CDR3 reads CASSLTSGSMNEQFF. Written as DNA, the CDR3 is TGTGCCAGCAGCTTAACTAGCGGGAGTATGAATGAGCAGTTCTTC.